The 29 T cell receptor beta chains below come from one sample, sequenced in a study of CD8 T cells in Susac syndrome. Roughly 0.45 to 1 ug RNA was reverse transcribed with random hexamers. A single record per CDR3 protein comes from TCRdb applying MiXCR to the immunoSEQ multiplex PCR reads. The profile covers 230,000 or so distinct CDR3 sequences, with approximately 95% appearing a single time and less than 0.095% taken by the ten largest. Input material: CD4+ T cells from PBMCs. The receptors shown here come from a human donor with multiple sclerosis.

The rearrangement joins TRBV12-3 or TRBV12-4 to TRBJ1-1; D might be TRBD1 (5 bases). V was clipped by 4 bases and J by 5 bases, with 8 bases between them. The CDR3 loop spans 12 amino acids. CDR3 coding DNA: TGTGCCAGCAGTTACGGGACGACTGAAGCTTTCTTT. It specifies CASSYGTTEAFF.

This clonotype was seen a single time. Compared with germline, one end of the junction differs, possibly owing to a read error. CDR3 bases: TGTGCCAGCAGCTTAGCCGGGGGACTAGCGGGGGCCGTGAGAATCTTC. Translating it yields CASSLAGGLAGAVRIF. J is TRBJ2-1 and V is TRBV7-9; 14 nucleotides agree with TRBD2. Germline values: CDR1 SEHNR, CDR2 FQNEAQ (reference sequence). The CDR3 covers 16 residues.

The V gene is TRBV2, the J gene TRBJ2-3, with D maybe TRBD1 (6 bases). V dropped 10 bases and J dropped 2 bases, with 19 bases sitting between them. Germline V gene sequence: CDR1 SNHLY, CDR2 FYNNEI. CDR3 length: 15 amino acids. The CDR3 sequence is CATKTTGSDTDTQYF. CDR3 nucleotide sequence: TGTGCCACCAAGACCACAGGGTCGGACACAGATACGCAGTATTTT.

DNA of the CDR3: TGCAGTGCTAGAAGCAGCGGGGGCACCTACAATGAGCAGTTCTTC. Its translation: CSARSSGGTYNEQFF. The rearrangement joins TRBV20-1 to TRBJ2-1; 8 nucleotides agree with TRBD2. The CDR3 has 15 residues. Germline lookup yields CDR1 DFQATT and CDR2 SNEGSKA (reference sequence). Trimming cost V 2 bases and J 2 bases; bases outside gene matches: 5.

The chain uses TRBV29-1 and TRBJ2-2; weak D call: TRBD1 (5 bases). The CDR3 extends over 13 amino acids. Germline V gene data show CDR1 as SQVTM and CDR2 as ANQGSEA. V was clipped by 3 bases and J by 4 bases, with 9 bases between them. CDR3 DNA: TGCAGCGTTGATGCCAGGGCCACCGGGGAGCTGTTTTTT. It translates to CSVDARATGELFF.

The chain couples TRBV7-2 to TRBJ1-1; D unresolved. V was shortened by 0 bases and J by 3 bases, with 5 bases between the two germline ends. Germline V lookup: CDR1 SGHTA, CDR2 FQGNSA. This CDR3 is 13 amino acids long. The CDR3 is CASSLAGYTEAFF. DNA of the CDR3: TGTGCCAGCAGCTTAGCAGGGTACACTGAAGCTTTCTTT.

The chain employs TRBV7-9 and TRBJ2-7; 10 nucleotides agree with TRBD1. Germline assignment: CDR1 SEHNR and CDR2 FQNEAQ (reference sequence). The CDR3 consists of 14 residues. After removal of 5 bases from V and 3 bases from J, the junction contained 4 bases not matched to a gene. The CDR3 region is CASSVGQGSYEQYF. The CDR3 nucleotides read TGTGCCAGCAGCGTGGGACAGGGGAGCTACGAGCAGTACTTC.

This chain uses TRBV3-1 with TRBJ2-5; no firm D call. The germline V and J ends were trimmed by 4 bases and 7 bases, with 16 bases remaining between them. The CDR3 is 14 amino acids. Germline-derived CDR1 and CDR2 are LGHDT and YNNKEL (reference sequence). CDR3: CASSRDLSEATQYF. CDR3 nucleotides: TGTGCCAGCAGCCGCGATTTGAGTGAGGCGACCCAGTACTTC.

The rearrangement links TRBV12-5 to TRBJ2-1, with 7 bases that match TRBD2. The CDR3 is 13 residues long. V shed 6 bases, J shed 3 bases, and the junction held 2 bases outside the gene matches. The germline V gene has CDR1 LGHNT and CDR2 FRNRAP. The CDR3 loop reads CASGRDYYNEQFF. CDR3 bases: TGTGCTAGTGGGCGGGACTACTACAATGAGCAGTTCTTC.

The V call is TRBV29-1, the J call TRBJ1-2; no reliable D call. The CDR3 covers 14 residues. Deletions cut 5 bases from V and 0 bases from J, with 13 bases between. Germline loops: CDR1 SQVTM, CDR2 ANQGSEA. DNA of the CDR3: TGCAGCGTTTCCATGGGAAGTTCTAACTATGGCTACACCTTC. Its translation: CSVSMGSSNYGYTF.

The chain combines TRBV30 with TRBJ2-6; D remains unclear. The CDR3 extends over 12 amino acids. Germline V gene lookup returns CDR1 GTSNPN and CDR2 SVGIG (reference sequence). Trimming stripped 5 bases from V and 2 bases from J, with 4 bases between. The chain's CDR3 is CAWGPGANVLTF. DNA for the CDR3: TGTGCCTGGGGGCCTGGGGCCAACGTCCTGACTTTC.

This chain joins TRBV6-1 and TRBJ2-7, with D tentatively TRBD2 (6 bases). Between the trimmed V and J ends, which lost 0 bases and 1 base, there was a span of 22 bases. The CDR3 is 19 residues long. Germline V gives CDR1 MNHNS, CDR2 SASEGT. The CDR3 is CASSEAHRWRAGPSYEQYF. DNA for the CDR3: TGTGCCAGCAGTGAAGCACACAGGTGGAGAGCGGGCCCTTCCTACGAGCAGTACTTC.

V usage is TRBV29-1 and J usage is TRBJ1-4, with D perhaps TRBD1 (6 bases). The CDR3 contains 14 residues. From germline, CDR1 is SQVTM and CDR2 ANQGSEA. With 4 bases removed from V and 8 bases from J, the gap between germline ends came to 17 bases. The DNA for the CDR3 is TGCAGCGTTGCCGTGGGGGCGGTGCGGGAAAAACTGTTTTTT. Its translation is CSVAVGAVREKLFF.

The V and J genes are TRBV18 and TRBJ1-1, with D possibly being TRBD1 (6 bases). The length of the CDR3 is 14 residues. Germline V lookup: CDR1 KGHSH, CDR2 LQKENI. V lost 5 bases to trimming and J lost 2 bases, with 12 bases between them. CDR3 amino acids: CASSGGTPNTEAFF. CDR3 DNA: TGTGCCAGCTCAGGAGGGACACCCAACACTGAAGCTTTCTTT.

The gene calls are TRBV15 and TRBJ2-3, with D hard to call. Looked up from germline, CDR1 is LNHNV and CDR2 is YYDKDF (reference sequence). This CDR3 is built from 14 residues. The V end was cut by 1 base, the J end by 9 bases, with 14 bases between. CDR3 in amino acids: CATSRASPVLTQYF. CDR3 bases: TGTGCCACCAGCAGAGCCTCGCCGGTGTTGACGCAGTATTTT.

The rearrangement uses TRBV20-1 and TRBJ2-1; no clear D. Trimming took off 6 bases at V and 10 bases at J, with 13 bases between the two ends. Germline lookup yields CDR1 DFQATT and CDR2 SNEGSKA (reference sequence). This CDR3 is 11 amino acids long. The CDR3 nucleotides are TGCAGTGCCACCGACAATCCCGAGCAGTTCTTC. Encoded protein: CSATDNPEQFF.

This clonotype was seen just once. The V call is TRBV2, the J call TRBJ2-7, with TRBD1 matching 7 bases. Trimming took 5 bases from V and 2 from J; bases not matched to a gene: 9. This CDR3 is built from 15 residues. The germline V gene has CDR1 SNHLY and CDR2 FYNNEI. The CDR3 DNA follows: TGTGCCAGCAGTCCTCGAGGGGGCCTCACCTACGAGCAGTACTTC. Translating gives CASSPRGGLTYEQYF.

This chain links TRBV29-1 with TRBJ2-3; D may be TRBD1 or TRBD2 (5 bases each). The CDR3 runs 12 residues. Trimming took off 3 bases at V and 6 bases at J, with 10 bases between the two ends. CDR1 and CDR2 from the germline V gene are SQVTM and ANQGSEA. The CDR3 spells CSVDQGRDTQYF. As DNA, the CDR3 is TGCAGCGTTGACCAGGGACGGGATACGCAGTATTTT.

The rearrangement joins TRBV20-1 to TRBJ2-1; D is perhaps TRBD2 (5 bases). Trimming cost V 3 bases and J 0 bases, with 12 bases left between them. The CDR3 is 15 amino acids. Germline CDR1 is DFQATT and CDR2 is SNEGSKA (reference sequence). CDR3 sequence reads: CSASYGDSSYNEQFF. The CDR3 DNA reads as TGCAGTGCTAGTTACGGGGATAGCTCCTACAATGAGCAGTTCTTC.

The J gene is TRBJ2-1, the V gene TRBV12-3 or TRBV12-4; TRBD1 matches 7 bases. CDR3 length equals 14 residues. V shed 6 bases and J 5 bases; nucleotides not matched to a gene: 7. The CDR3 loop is CASSPGQINNEQFF. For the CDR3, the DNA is TGTGCCAGCAGCCCGGGACAGATAAACAATGAGCAGTTCTTC.

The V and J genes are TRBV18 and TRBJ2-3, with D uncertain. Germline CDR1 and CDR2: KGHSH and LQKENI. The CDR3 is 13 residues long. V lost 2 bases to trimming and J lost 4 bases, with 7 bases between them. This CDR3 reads CASSPGVADTQYF. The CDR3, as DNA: TGTGCCAGCTCACCAGGGGTGGCAGATACGCAGTATTTT.

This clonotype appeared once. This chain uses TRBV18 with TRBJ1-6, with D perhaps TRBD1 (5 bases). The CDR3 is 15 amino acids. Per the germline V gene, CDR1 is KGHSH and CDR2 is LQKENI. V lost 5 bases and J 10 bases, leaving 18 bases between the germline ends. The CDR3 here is CASSSRQSGISPLHF. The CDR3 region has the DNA TGTGCCAGCTCATCCCGACAGAGCGGGATATCACCCCTCCACTTT.

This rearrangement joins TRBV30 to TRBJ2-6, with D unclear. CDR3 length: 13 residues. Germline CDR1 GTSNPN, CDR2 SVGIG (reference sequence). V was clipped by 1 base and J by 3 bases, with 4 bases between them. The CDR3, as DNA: TGTGCCTGGAGTGGGGATGGGGCCAACGTCCTGACTTTC. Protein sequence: CAWSGDGANVLTF.

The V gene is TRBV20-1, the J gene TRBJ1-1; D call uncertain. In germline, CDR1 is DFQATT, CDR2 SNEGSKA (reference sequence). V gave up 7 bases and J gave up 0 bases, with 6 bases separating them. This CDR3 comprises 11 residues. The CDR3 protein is CSGRLNTEAFF. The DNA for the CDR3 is TGCAGTGGGAGGTTGAACACTGAAGCTTTCTTT.

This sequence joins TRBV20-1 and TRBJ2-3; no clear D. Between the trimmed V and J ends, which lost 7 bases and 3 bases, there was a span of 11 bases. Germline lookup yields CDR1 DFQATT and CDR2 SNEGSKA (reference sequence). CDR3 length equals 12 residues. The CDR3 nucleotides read TGCAGTGTTACGACCAGGACAGATACGCAGTATTTT. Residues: CSVTTRTDTQYF.

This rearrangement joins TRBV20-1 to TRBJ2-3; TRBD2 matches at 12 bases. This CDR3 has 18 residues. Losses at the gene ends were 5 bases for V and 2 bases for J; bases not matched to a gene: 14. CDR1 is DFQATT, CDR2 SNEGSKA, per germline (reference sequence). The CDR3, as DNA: TGCAGTGCTGCGCCCGTGACGAGACTAGCGGGGGTCACAGATACGCAGTATTTT. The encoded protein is CSAAPVTRLAGVTDTQYF.

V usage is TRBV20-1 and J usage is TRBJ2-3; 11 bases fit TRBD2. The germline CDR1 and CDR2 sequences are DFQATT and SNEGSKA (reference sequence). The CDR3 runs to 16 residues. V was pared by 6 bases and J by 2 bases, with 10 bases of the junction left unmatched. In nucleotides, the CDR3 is TGCAGTGCCGTTCGGGCTAGCGGGGGGTTCACAGATACGCAGTATTTT. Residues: CSAVRASGGFTDTQYF.

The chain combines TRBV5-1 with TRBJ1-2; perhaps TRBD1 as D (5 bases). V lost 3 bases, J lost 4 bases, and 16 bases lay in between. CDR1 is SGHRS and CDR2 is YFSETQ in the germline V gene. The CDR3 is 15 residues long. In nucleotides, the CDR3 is TGCGCCAGCAGCTCACCTACGACCGGGGGCTATGGCTACACCTTC. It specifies CASSSPTTGGYGYTF.

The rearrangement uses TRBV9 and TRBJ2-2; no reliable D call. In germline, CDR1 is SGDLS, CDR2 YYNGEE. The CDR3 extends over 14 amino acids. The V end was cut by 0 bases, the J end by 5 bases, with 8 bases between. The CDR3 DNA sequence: TGTGCCAGCAGCGTAGTGGGAAAAACCGGGGAGCTGTTTTTT. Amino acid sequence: CASSVVGKTGELFF.